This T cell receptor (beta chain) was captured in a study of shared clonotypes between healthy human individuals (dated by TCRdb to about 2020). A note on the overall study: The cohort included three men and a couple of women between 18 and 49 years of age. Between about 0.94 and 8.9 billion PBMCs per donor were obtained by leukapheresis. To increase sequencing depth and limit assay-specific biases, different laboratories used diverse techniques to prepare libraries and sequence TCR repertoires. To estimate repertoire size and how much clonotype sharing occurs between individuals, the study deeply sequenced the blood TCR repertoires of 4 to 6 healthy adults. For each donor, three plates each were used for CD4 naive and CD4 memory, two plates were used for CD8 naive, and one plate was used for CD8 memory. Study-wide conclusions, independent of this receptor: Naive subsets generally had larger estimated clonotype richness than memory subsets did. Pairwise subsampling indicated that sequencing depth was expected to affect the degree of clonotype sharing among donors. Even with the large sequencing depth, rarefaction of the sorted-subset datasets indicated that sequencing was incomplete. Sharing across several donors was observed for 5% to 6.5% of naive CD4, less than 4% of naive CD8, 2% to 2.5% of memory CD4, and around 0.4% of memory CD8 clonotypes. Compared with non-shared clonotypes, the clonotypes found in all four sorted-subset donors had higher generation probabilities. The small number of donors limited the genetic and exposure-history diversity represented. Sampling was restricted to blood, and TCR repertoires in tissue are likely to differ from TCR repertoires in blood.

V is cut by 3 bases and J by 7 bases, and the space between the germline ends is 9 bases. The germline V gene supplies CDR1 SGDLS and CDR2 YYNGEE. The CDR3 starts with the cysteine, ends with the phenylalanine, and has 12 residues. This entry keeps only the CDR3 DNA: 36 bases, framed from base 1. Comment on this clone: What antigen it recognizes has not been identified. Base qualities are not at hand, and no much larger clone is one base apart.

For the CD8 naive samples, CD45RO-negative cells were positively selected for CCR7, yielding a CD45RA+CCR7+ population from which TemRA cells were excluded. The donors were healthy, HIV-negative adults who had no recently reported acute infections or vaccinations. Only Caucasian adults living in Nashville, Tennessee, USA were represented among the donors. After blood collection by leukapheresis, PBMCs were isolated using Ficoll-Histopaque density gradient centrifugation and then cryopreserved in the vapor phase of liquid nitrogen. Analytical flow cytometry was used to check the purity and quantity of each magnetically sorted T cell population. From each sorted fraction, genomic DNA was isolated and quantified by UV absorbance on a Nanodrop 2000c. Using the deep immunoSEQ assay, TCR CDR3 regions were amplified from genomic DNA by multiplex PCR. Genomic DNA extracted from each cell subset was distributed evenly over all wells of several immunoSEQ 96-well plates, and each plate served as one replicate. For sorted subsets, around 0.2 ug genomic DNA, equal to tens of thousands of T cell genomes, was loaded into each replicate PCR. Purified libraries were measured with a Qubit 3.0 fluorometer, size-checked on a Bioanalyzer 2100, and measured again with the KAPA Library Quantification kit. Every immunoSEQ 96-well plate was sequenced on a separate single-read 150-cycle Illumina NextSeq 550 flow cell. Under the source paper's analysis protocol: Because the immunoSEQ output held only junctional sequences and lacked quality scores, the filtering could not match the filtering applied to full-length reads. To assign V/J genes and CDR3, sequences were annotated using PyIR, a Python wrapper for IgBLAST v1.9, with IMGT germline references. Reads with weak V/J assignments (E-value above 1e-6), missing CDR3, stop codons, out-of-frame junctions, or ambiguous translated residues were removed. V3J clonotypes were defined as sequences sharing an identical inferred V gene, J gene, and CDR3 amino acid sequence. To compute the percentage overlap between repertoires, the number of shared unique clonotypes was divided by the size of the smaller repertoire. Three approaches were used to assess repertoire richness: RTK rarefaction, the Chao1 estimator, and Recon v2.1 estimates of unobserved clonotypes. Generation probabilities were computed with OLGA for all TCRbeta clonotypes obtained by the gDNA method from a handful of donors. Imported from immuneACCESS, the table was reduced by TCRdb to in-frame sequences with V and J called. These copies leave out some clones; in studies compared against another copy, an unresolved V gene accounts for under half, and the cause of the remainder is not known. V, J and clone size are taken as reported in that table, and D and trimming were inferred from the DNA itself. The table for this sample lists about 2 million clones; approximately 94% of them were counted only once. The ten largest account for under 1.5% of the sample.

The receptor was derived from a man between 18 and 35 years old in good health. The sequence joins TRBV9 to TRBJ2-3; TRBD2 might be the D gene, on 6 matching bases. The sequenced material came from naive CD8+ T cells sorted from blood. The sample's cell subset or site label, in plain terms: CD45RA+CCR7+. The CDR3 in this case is CASSGGENTQYF. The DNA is TGTGCCAGCAGCGGGGGGGAAAATACGCAGTATTTT.